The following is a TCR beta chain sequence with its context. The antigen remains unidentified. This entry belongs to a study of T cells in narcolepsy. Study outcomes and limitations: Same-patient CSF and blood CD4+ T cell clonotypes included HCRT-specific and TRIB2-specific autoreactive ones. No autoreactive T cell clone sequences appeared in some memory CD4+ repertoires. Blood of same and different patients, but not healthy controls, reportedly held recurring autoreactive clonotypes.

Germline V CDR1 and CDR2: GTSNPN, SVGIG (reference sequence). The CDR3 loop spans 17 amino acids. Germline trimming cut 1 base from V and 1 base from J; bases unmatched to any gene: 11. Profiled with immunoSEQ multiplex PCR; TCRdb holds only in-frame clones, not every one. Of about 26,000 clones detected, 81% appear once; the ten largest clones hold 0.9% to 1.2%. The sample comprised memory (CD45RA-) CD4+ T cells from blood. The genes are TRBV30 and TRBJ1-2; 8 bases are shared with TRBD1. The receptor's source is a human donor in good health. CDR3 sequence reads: CAWSAGTGGRFNYGYTF. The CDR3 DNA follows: TGTGCCTGGAGTGCCGGGACAGGAGGTCGGTTTAACTATGGCTACACCTTC.